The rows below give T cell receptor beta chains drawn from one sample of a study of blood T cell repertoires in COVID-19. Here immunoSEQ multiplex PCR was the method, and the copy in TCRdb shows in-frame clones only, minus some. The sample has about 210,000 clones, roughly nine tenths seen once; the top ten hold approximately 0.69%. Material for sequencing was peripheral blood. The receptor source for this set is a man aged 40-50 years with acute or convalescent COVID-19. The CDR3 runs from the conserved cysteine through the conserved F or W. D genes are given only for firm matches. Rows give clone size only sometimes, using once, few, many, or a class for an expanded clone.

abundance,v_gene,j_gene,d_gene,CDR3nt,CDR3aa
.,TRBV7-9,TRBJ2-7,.,TGTGCCAGCAGCTTAATCAGTTACGAGCAGTACTTC,CASSLISYEQYF
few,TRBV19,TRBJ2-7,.,TGTGCCAGTAGCTACTTTACAGGGCTTACCTACGAGCAGTACTTC,CASSYFTGLTYEQYF
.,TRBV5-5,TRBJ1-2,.,TGTGCCAGCAGCTATCGCGCGACAGATTATGGCTACACCTTC,CASSYRATDYGYTF
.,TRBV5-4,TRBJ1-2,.,TGTGCCAGCAGCTTGGGGACACCTTATGGCTACACCTTC,CASSLGTPYGYTF
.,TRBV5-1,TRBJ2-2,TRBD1,TGCGCCAGCAGCGCCGGACAGGTAGCCGGGGAGCTGTTTTTT,CASSAGQVAGELFF
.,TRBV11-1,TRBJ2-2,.,TGTGCCAGCAGCTCTCCTCAGTTCGCCGGGGAGCTGTTTTTT,CASSSPQFAGELFF
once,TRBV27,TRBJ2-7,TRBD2,TGTGCCAGCCACCCACGCGGGAGGGCCAACGAGCAGTACTTC,CASHPRGRANEQYF
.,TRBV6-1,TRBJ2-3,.,TGTGCCAGCAGTGAGGCCGGAGGTAAAGATACGCAGTATTTT,CASSEAGGKDTQYF
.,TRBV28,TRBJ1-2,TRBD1,TGTGCCAGCAGTATTCCACCAGCTCGGGACAGGTTTGACTATGGCTACACCTTC,CASSIPPARDRFDYGYTF
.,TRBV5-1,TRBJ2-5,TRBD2,TGCGCCAGCAGCTTCGGGGGGCAAGAGACCCAGTACTTC,CASSFGGQETQYF
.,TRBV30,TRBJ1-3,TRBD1,TGTGCCTGTGAAAAGACAGGGACTGGAAACACCATATATTTT,CACEKTGTGNTIYF
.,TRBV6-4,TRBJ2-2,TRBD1,TGTGCCAGCAGGACACAGGGGGAAGGCGGGGAGCTGTTTTTT,CASRTQGEGGELFF
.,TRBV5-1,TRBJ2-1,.,TGCGCCAGCAGCTTCAACAATGAGCAGTTCTTC,CASSFNNEQFF
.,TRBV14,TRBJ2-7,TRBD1,TGTGCCAGCAGCCTTATACCGGGACAGGGATTGGGGGCAAGCTACGAGCAGTACTTC,CASSLIPGQGLGASYEQYF
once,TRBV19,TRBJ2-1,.,TGTGCCAGTGGCCGTATAAACGTCAATGAGCAGTTCTTC,CASGRINVNEQFF
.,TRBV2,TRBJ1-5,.,TGTGCCAGCAGCGGGATCAGCCAGCCCCAGCATTTT,CASSGISQPQHF
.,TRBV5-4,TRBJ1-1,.,TGTGCCAGCAGCTTGCGTGGGGAGCATCGAGCTTTCTTT,CASSLRGEHRAFF
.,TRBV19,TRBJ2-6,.,TGTGCCAGTAGTAGCGGGTCTGGGGCCAACGTCCTGACTTTC,CASSSGSGANVLTF
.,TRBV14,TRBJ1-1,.,TGTGCCAGCAGACGACAGTCTTTGAACACTGAAGCTTTCTTT,CASRRQSLNTEAFF
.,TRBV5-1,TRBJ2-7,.,TGCGCCAGCAGCTTCGACTTCTACGAGCAGTACTTC,CASSFDFYEQYF
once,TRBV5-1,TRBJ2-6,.,TGCGCCAGCCTCCCCAGGGCAGGGGTCCTCTCTGGGGCCAACGTCCTGACTTTC,CASLPRAGVLSGANVLTF
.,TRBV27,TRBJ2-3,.,TGTGCCAGCAGTTTAAGGGGGTTCAGAGATACGCAGTATTTT,CASSLRGFRDTQYF
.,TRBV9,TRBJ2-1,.,TGTGCCAGCAGCGTAGTAGACAGCTGGAATGAGCAGTTCTTC,CASSVVDSWNEQFF
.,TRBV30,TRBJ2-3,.,TGTGCCTGGAGTGTAAGCACTAGCACAGATACGCAGTATTTT,CAWSVSTSTDTQYF
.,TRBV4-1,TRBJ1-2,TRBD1,TGCGCCAGCAGCCGCCCGGGACAGGGGATCTATGGCTACACCTTC,CASSRPGQGIYGYTF
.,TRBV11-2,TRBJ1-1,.,TGTGCCAGCAGCCTATTAAGCGTGATAGAGGTCACTGAAGCTTTCTTT,CASSLLSVIEVTEAFF
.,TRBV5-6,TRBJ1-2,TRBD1,TGTGCCAGCAGGTCCTACCCCGGGACAGGGGGGACCTATGGCTACACCTTC,CASRSYPGTGGTYGYTF
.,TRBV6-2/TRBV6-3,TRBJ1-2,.,TGTGCCAGCACCCCAGCCGGGTGGAGGGCTTGGGATGGCTACACCTTC,CASTPAGWRAWDGYTF
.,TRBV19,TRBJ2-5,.,TGTGCCAGTAGTATAAGGGCTGGGACACAACAGCATAGCCAAGAGACCCAGTACTTC,CASSIRAGTQQHSQETQYF
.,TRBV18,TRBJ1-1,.,TGTGCCAGCTCACCTGAATCGGGTGAAGCTTTCTTT,CASSPESGEAFF
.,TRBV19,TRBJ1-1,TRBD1,TGTGCCAGTAGTCAGGGGGCAGGAATCAACACTGAAGCTTTCTTT,CASSQGAGINTEAFF
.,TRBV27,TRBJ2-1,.,TGTGCCAGCAGTTTGCTAGTGCCCACCTACAATGAGCAGTTCTTC,CASSLLVPTYNEQFF
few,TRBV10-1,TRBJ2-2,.,TGCGCCAGCAGGCCGGGACAGAACACCGGGGAGCTGTTTTTT,CASRPGQNTGELFF
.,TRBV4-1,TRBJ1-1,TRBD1,TGCGCCAGCAGCCAAGGGGACAGAAAGAGTGCTTTCTTT,CASSQGDRKSAFF
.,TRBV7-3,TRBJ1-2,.,TGTGCCAGCAGCCCGATGGCGGGTAGCTACTATGGCTACACCTTC,CASSPMAGSYYGYTF
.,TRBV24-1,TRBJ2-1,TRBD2,TGTGCCACCAGTGGACGGGAGGTCCCCTACAATGAGCAGTTCTTC,CATSGREVPYNEQFF
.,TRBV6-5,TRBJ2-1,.,TGTGCCAGCAGTTACTCTCTAGCAGGCCATGAGCAGTTCTTC,CASSYSLAGHEQFF
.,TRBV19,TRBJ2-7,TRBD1,TGTGCCACCTCGGGGACAGGGGGTTACGAGCAGTACTTC,CATSGTGGYEQYF
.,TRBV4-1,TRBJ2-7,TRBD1,TGCGCCAGCAGCCAATACACAGGGGGCGGCTACGAGCAGTACTTC,CASSQYTGGGYEQYF
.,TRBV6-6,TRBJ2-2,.,TGTGCCAGCAGTTACGGAGACTCCTCAGCCGGGGAGCTGTTTTTT,CASSYGDSSAGELFF
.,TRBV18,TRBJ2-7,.,TGTGCCAGCTCACGGACAGACGCCTACGAGCAGTACTTC,CASSRTDAYEQYF
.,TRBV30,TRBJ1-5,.,TGTGCCTGGAATCGGGGGGACAATCAGCCCCAGCATTTT,CAWNRGDNQPQHF
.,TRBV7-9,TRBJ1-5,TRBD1,TGTGCCAGCAGCTACGAACGACAGGGATCACTCTCTAGCAATCAGCCCCAGCATTTT,CASSYERQGSLSSNQPQHF
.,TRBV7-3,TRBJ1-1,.,TGTGCCAGCAGCTTCACGGGCGGGACTGATAACACTGAAGCTTTCTTT,CASSFTGGTDNTEAFF
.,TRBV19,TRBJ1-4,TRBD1,TGTGCCAGTAGTATATGGGACAGGGGTGAAAAACTGTTTTTT,CASSIWDRGEKLFF
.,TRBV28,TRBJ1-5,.,TGTGCCAGCACACCTGAGGGGGTGGGTCCGGGTCAGCCCCAGCATTTT,CASTPEGVGPGQPQHF
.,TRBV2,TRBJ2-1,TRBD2,TGTGCCAGCAGGTCTTCTAGCGGGGGATTTTACAATGAGCAGTTCTTC,CASRSSSGGFYNEQFF
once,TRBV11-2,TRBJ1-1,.,TGTGCCAGCAGCCCTGACTTGAACACTGAAGCTTTCTTT,CASSPDLNTEAFF
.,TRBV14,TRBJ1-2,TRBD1,TGTGCCAGCAGTCTAGGGACAGCCTATGGCTACACCTTC,CASSLGTAYGYTF
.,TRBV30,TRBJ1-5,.,TGTGCCTGGAGTCCCCAGGGTTCCGGGTGGGGGCCCCAGCATTTT,CAWSPQGSGWGPQHF
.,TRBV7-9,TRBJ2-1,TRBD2,TGTGCCAGCAGCTCCCAGGATGGAGCGGGGGTCAATGAGCAGTTCTTC,CASSSQDGAGVNEQFF
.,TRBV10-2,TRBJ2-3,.,TGCGCCAACCCCTTAACAGAATCTACAGATACGCAGTATTTT,CANPLTESTDTQYF
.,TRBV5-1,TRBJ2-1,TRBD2,TGCGCCAGCAGCTTGGGTGCTAGCGGGAGCAATGAGCAGTTCTTC,CASSLGASGSNEQFF
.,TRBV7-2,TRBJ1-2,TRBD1,TGTGCCAGCAGCTCCACAGGGGCCCACTATGGCTACACCTTC,CASSSTGAHYGYTF
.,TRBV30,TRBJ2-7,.,TGTGCCTGGAGTGGAACAGGGAAAAAACCCTACGAGCAGTACTTC,CAWSGTGKKPYEQYF
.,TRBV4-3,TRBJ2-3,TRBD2,TGCGCCAGCAGCCAAGATCGGACTAGCAGGGATACGCAGTATTTT,CASSQDRTSRDTQYF
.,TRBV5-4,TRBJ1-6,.,TGTGCCAGCAGCAGCCACAGGGCCCGTTATAATTCACCCCTCCACTTT,CASSSHRARYNSPLHF
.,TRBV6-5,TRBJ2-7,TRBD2,TGTGCCAGCAGTTACTCGACTAGCGGACCCTACGAGCAGTACTTC,CASSYSTSGPYEQYF